The text below deals with one T cell receptor (beta chain). This receptor's antigen is unknown. Within one base of it there is no much larger clone, and no base qualities were kept. TCRbeta CDR3 regions were amplified from genomic DNA by means of the immunoSEQ Assay, a bias-controlled multiplex PCR. The original pipeline was this. Nucleated cell counts per sample were estimated from amplification of reference gene primers within the assay. To quantify the absolute abundance of each unique TCRbeta CDR3 rearrangement, sequence reads were collapsed and filtered. For each sample, productive Simpson clonality was calculated as the square root of Simpson's diversity index across productive rearrangements. TCRdb holds this immuneACCESS table with in-frame rearrangements only. Some clones are missing; in checked studies, unresolved V genes explain under half, and the rest has no known cause. D and trimming were read from the DNA, whereas the V and J calls and clone size are those reported in that table. The sample table shows 110,000 to 150,000 clones, and 65% to 80% are seen once. The ten largest make up 4.2% of the sample.

Whole blood was collected in K2EDTA tubes by collaborating institutions according to the institutions' own protocols. For TCRbeta analysis, collaborators shipped samples in one of three forms: frozen whole blood, isolated PBMCs, or DNA extracted from either of those sample types. This specimen belongs to a study of blood T cell repertoires in COVID-19 (dated by TCRdb to the early 2020s). For context, the study as a whole: Samples from collaborators originated in the United States, Italy and Spain and spanned both the acute and convalescent phases of COVID-19. The prospective study material was composed of cDNA or gDNA derived from T cells, B-cell-depleted T cells, or PBMCs. Subjects who had been exposed to COVID-19, were actively infected with it, or had recovered from it provided the deeply sampled blood TCRbeta repertoires that made up the dataset. The repertoires were released in a freely available public database intended as a resource for research on the immune response to SARS-CoV-2. The samples were drawn from two sources: the first 160 participants of the ongoing ImmuneRACE study, and approximately 1,300 subjects contributed by 6 global collaborators. Nearly every sample came with metadata listing a de-identified subject ID, COVID-19 status, age in years and sex. Where available, HLA class I and class II types were obtained from metadata supplied by the sample provider rather than from assay-based typing.

From cysteine to phenylalanine, the CDR3 is 16 amino acids long. Only CDR3 DNA remains: 48 bases, in frame from the first base. Deletion took 3 bases off V and 3 bases off J, with a span of 15 bases between the germline ends. CDR1 SEHNR and CDR2 FQNEAQ were looked up in the germline V gene (reference sequence). Paper-wide results and their limitations: Clinical and demographic metadata were provided uncurated, with the amount varying by source and participant.

Input material: peripheral blood. This sequence uses TRBV7-9 and TRBJ1-5, with the D gene not clear enough to name. This receptor was taken from a man aged 55 to 70 with acute or convalescent COVID-19. The nucleotide sequence is TGTGCCAGCAGCTTTGGAATAGGAGGCGTCAATCAGCCCCAGCATTTT. The resulting protein is CASSFGIGGVNQPQHF.